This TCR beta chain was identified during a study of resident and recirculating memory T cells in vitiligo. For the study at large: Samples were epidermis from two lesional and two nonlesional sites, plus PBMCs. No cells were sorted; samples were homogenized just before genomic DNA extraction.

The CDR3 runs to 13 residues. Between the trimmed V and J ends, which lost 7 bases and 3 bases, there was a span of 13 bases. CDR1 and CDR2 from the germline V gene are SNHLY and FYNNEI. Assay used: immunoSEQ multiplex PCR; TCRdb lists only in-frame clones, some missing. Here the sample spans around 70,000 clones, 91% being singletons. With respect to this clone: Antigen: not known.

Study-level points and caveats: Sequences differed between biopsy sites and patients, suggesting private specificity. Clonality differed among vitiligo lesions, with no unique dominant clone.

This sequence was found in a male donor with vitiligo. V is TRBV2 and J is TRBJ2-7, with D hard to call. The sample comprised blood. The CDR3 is CASMETVGYEQYF. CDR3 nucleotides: TGTGCCAGCATGGAGACCGTCGGCTACGAGCAGTACTTC.